These 22 T cell receptor beta chains were sequenced from one sample in a study of cytomegalovirus exposure and HLA in healthy donors. PCR was performed using 60 Vbeta and 13 Jbeta primers. Sequencing was performed with immunoSEQ multiplex PCR; in TCRdb, only in-frame clones are kept and a portion is missing. The table shows approximately 120,000 clones, with under 85% occurring only once. The sequencing sample was made of PBMCs. These receptors all come from a man younger than 40 in good health and CMV-seronegative.

Of note for this clone: This sample includes further DNA sequences coding for the same CDR3. The chain employs TRBV30 and TRBJ2-7; possibly TRBD1 for D (5 bases). Trimming removed 2 bases from V and 4 bases from J, with 6 bases in between. The CDR3 consists of 11 residues. The V gene's germline CDR1 is GTSNPN and CDR2 SVGIG (reference sequence). CDR3 coding DNA: TGTGCCTGGAGTACAGGTTACGAGCAGTACTTC. Translating it yields CAWSTGYEQYF.

The V gene is TRBV6-6, the J gene TRBJ2-1; D perhaps matches TRBD2 (5 bases). Germline CDR1 is MNHNY and CDR2 is SVGAGI (reference sequence). The CDR3 loop spans 12 amino acids. The V end was cut by 8 bases, the J end by 8 bases, with 13 bases between. The CDR3 sequence: CASAEGRDEQFF. Here the CDR3 DNA reads TGTGCCAGCGCTGAGGGCCGCGATGAGCAGTTCTTC.

This clone appeared a few times. The gene calls are TRBV6-6 and TRBJ2-7; 9 bases fit TRBD2. This CDR3 contains 16 residues. CDR1 and CDR2 (germline): MNHNY, SVGAGI (reference sequence). With 0 bases clipped from V and 2 bases from J, the junction kept 5 bases outside the gene matches. CDR3 region: CASSYSGTSSTYEQYF. The CDR3 nucleotides read TGTGCCAGCAGTTACTCGGGGACTAGCTCAACCTACGAGCAGTACTTC.

The table lists this clone with a few counts. The rearrangement links TRBV4-2 to TRBJ2-3, with 15 bases matching TRBD2. The V gene's germline CDR1 is LGHNA and CDR2 YNFKEQ. The CDR3 spans 17 residues. V gave up 0 bases and J gave up 7 bases; unmatched junction bases: 5. This chain's CDR3 is CASSQDGTSGGLNTQYF. The CDR3 coding sequence is TGTGCCAGCAGCCAAGACGGGACTAGCGGGGGGTTAAATACGCAGTATTTT.

This sequence joins TRBV30 and TRBJ2-3; 10 bases are a match to TRBD2. The CDR3 is made up of 15 amino acids. Germline CDR1 is GTSNPN and CDR2 is SVGIG (reference sequence). Losses at the gene ends were 2 bases for V and 2 bases for J; bases not matched to a gene: 4. As DNA, the CDR3 is TGTGCCTGGAGTTCGCTAGCGGGGGTCACAGATACGCAGTATTTT. Translating it yields CAWSSLAGVTDTQYF.

The chain uses TRBV27 and TRBJ2-7, with D possibly TRBD1 on 6 matching bases. Trimming removed 5 bases from V and 4 bases from J, with 15 bases in between. This CDR3 contains 14 residues. In germline, CDR1 is MNHEY, CDR2 SMNVEV (reference sequence). CDR3 in DNA: TGTGCCAGCAGTCTCCAACCCCAGGGGTACGAGCAGTACTTC. Translation: CASSLQPQGYEQYF.

The chain has TRBV2 and TRBJ1-1, with D tentatively TRBD1 (5 bases). From germline, CDR1 is SNHLY and CDR2 FYNNEI. This CDR3 is 15 amino acids long. The ends were cut back, 10 bases at V and 1 base at J, with 19 bases in the middle. The CDR3 nucleotides read TGTGCCACCCGATGGGGTGTGGGGGGGAACACTGAAGCTTTCTTT. This sequence encodes CATRWGVGGNTEAFF. Based on the CDR3 plus reference TRBV2 and TRBJ1-1, the full variable domain is EPEVTQTPSHQVTQMGQEVILRCVPISNHLYFYWYRQILGQKVEFLVSFYNNEISEKSEIFDDQFSVERPDGSNFTLKIRSTKLEDSAMYFCATRWGVGGNTEAFFGQGTRLTVV.

This clone was detected once. The chain has TRBV9 and TRBJ2-3; D perhaps matches TRBD2 (6 bases). CDR3 length: 14 amino acids. The germline V gene encodes CDR1 SGDLS and CDR2 YYNGEE. V dropped 7 bases and J dropped 2 bases, with 14 bases sitting between them. The CDR3 loop reads CASSQAGPTDTQYF. The CDR3 nucleotides are TGTGCCAGCTCGCAGGCGGGGCCCACAGATACGCAGTATTTT.

This clone is a singleton in its sample. The chain uses TRBV6-6 and TRBJ2-7; TRBD2 agrees at 7 bases. Per germline, CDR1 MNHNY and CDR2 SVGAGI (reference sequence). The CDR3 runs 13 residues. CDR3 sequence (DNA): TGTGCGAACCGCCGCGGGGAGGGCTACGAGCAGTACTTC. Translating it yields CANRRGEGYEQYF.

The V call is TRBV7-2, the J call TRBJ1-2, with unresolved D. This CDR3 comprises 11 residues. V was cut by 6 bases and J by 12 bases, with 14 bases left in between. The germline V gene has CDR1 SGHTA and CDR2 FQGNSA. For the CDR3, the DNA is TGTGCCAGCAGGACCTTTAGACTAAACACCTTC. As protein: CASRTFRLNTF.

The rearrangement links TRBV5-6 to TRBJ1-1; weak D call: TRBD1 (5 bases). The CDR3 covers 14 residues. V was pared by 4 bases and J by 2 bases, with 12 bases between. Germline assignment: CDR1 SGHDT and CDR2 YYEEEE. The CDR3 nucleotides read TGTGCCAGCAGCCGTTGGCAGGGAAACACTGAAGCTTTCTTT. Its protein product is CASSRWQGNTEAFF.

This rearrangement joins TRBV9 to TRBJ2-5, with 8 positions matching TRBD2. Trimming removed 4 bases from V and 5 bases from J; junction bases left unmatched: 7. The CDR3 consists of 14 residues. Per germline, CDR1 SGDLS and CDR2 YYNGEE. CDR3 sequence: CASSSSGSRETQYF. The CDR3 DNA is TGTGCCAGCAGCTCAAGCGGGAGCAGGGAGACCCAGTACTTC.

V and J are TRBV19 and TRBJ2-1; TRBD2 aligns across 9 bases. This CDR3 has 16 residues. J gave up 6 bases and V 2 bases, and 8 bases lay outside the gene matches. Germline CDR1 LNHDA, CDR2 SQIVND (reference sequence). This chain's CDR3 is CASSINELAGSNEQFF. In DNA form, the CDR3 reads TGTGCCAGTAGTATAAACGAGCTAGCGGGAAGCAATGAGCAGTTCTTC.

This chain joins TRBV7-3 and TRBJ2-5; 7 bases match TRBD1. J gave up 5 bases and V 6 bases, and 6 bases lay outside the gene matches. The germline V gene encodes CDR1 SGHTA and CDR2 FQGTGA. The CDR3 contains 13 residues. The CDR3: CASSKRGQETQYF. DNA of the CDR3: TGTGCCAGCAGTAAGAGGGGACAGGAGACCCAGTACTTC.

The chain is built from TRBV29-1 and TRBJ2-6; no clear D gene. Trimming shortened V by 4 bases and J by 0 bases, and 10 bases separated the two germline ends. Germline values: CDR1 SQVTM, CDR2 ANQGSEA. There are 15 residues in the CDR3. The CDR3 region has the DNA TGCAGCGTTGTACCGGCGGACTCTGGGGCCAACGTCCTGACTTTC. Protein: CSVVPADSGANVLTF.

The count of this clone is one. This chain joins TRBV28 and TRBJ2-1; 10 positions agree with TRBD2. With 11 bases clipped from V and 0 bases from J, the junction kept 7 bases outside the gene matches. This CDR3 spans 15 amino acids. In germline, CDR1 is MDHEN, CDR2 SYDVKM. In DNA form, the CDR3 reads TGTGCCGCGCAAGCGGGGGGGAGCTCCTACAATGAGCAGTTCTTC. Translation gives CAAQAGGSSYNEQFF.

The chain uses TRBV6-1 and TRBJ1-2, with D possibly being TRBD1 (6 bases). V was shortened by 4 bases and J by 9 bases, with 15 bases between the two germline ends. CDR1 and CDR2 from the germline V gene are MNHNS and SASEGT. This CDR3 spans 13 amino acids. CDR3: CASSGEGGTRYTF. CDR3 bases: TGTGCCAGCAGTGGGGAGGGGGGTACGCGCTACACCTTC.

This chain joins TRBV11-2 and TRBJ2-3, with D possibly being TRBD2 (5 bases). The CDR3 has 12 amino acids. The V end lost 3 bases, the J end lost 5 bases, and 6 bases lay between the germline ends. Germline CDR1 is SGHAT and CDR2 is FQNNGV. CDR3 nucleotides: TGTGCCAGCAGCTTCCGGGGAGATACGCAGTATTTT. Its protein is CASSFRGDTQYF.

The V and J genes are TRBV7-2 and TRBJ1-2; D may be TRBD1 (5 bases). This CDR3 spans 15 amino acids. The germline CDR1 and CDR2 sequences are SGHTA and FQGNSA. V lost 3 bases and J 2 bases, leaving 13 bases between the germline ends. The CDR3 spells CASSLGRGTNYGYTF. CDR3 DNA sequence: TGTGCCAGCAGCTTGGGGCGGGGCACCAACTATGGCTACACCTTC.

This clone was counted a single time. The DNA for the CDR3 is TGTGCCAGCAGTGAAGCCGTAGGGGCCTTAGATGAAAAACTGTTTTTT. Translating gives CASSEAVGALDEKLFF. The chain links TRBV2 to TRBJ1-4; D is possibly TRBD1 (5 bases). V gave up 0 bases and J gave up 6 bases, with 14 bases separating them. The CDR3 is made up of 16 amino acids. Germline loops: CDR1 SNHLY, CDR2 FYNNEI.

The J gene is TRBJ2-7, the V gene TRBV11-2, with 10 bases identical to TRBD1. The ends lost 1 base at V and 2 bases at J; junction bases unmatched: 5. Germline values: CDR1 SGHAT, CDR2 FQNNGV. This CDR3 has 16 residues. CDR3 loop: CASSLGPGQGTYEQYF. The CDR3 coding sequence is TGTGCCAGCAGCTTAGGGCCGGGACAGGGGACCTACGAGCAGTACTTC.

J is TRBJ2-3 and V is TRBV7-8, with a tentative D call TRBD2 (6 bases). CDR3 length equals 19 residues. Per germline, CDR1 SGHVS and CDR2 FQNEAQ. The V end lost 1 base, the J end lost 6 bases, and 26 bases lay between the germline ends. Here the CDR3 DNA reads TGTGCCAGCAGCTTAGAACGTGCCGCGGGGCTAGCTTCTAGGGATACGCAGTATTTT. Its protein product is CASSLERAAGLASRDTQYF.